Detailed here is one T cell receptor (beta chain). The antigen remains undetermined. The junction departs from germline at one end; a sequencing error may be responsible. Graves' hyperthyroidism is called stable when ophthalmopathy does not progress within 18 months. These patients, aged 18 to 65, had recently diagnosed hyperthyroidism lasting under 2 months. Every diagnosis used clinical symptoms, serum thyroxine and TRAb, thyroid ultrasound and orbital computed tomography. There were TCR beta CDR3 regions amplified from RNA transcripts. Using the HTBI primer set, a first-round RT-PCR was run on the TCR CDR3. TCRdb recomputed calls from the multiplex PCR reads with MiXCR, one row per CDR3 protein. Among some 440,000 distinct CDR3 sequences listed, more than 15% were seen once. This specimen belongs to a study of T cells in Graves' hyperthyroidism and ophthalmopathy. Points from the study as a whole: Most thyroid-expanded clonotypes above 0.001 were also found in blood.

This CDR3 spans 15 amino acids. Per the germline V gene, CDR1 is MNHNS and CDR2 is SASEGT. The source material was blood. This clonotype was obtained from a woman aged 18-29 years with Graves' hyperthyroidism. The V call is TRBV6-1, the J call TRBJ2-5, with 7 bases lining up with TRBD2. This CDR3 is CASKKGADLGGRVHF. In DNA, the CDR3 is TGTGCCAGCAAGAAGGGCGCCGATTTAGGCGGGAGAGTTCACTTC.